This T cell receptor (beta chain) emerged from a study of T cell responses to AZD1222 COVID-19 vaccine. Study results and limitations: All repertoire sampling was performed exclusively after the peak T cell response. It should be noted that donors were predominantly white British and more often female, and clonal diversity was possibly underestimated.

The CDR3 spans 13 residues. CDR1 is MNHEY, CDR2 SMNVEV, per germline (reference sequence). V trimming: 5 bases; J trimming: 10 bases; junction bases outside the gene matches: 9. Repertoires were generated with immunoSEQ multiplex PCR, while TCRdb's copy carries only in-frame clones and drops some. Its table records over 140,000 clones. About this clone itself: Its matching antigen is unknown.

The sample comprised peripheral blood. This sequence was found in an adult in good health. This chain links TRBV27 with TRBJ1-1; 8 bases align to TRBD1. Here the CDR3 reads CASSLREDRVAFF. CDR3 in DNA: TGTGCCAGCAGTCTAAGGGAGGACAGGGTAGCTTTCTTT.